The clone carrying this TCR beta chain appeared a few times. Its antigen is unidentified. Time point noted: recipient sample about 28 days before transplant, after cytoreduction. The data were obtained in a study of T cell clonotyping in hematopoietic cell transplantation. Study results and caveats: Few recipient clonotypes overlapped donors; over 97% were de novo at given depth.

V trimming: 8 bases; J trimming: 2 bases; junction bases outside the gene matches: 3. The CDR3 spans 12 residues. CDR1 and CDR2 from the germline V gene are SGHRS and YFSETQ. The assay was immunoSEQ multiplex PCR, and TCRdb's table has in-frame clones only and misses some. The data contain some 29,000 clones, roughly 85% of them singletons. The chain employs TRBV5-1 and TRBJ1-2; TRBD1 matches at 7 bases. The sequence came from a man aged 40-55 years with acute myeloid leukemia. Some clones in this sample may be carry-over from other donors' samples. Material: peripheral blood mononuclear cells, obtained before stem cell transplant. CDR3 sequence: CASGQANYGYTF. Written as DNA, the CDR3 is TGCGCCAGTGGACAGGCCAACTATGGCTACACCTTC.